Below are 25 T cell receptor beta chains sequenced from a single sample in a study of beta chain features in type 1 diabetes. Expressed TCRB transcripts got sequenced, as all isolated RNA was reverse transcribed. Data came from immunoSEQ multiplex PCR; TCRdb stores just in-frame clones and leaves some out. The table includes some 900,000 clones, roughly a sixth detected once. Sequencing input: naive CD4+ T cells from blood. The receptors shown here come from a young woman in good health.

Here the CDR3 DNA reads TGTGCCAGCAGTTTAGCCGGGACAGGGGGCCACGAGCAGTACTTC. Amino acid sequence: CASSLAGTGGHEQYF. J is TRBJ2-7 and V is TRBV28; TRBD1 agrees at 12 bases. Unmatched junction bases numbered 4, after V lost 2 bases and J lost 5 bases. Per germline, CDR1 MDHEN and CDR2 SYDVKM. The length of the CDR3 is 15 residues.

The chain has TRBV18 and TRBJ1-1; D gene uncertain. Germline V gives CDR1 KGHSH, CDR2 LQKENI. Trimming stripped 3 bases from V and 11 bases from J, with 13 bases between. This CDR3 contains 12 residues. In DNA, the CDR3 is TGTGCCAGCTCACCTAGGAATGGGGAGGCTTTCTTT. Its protein is CASSPRNGEAFF. Drawing the rest from reference TRBV18 and TRBJ1-1, the complete variable domain is NAGVMQNPRHLVRRRGQEARLRCSPMKGHSHVYWYRQLPEEGLKFMVYLQKENIIDESGMPKERFSAEFPKEGPSILRIQQVVRGDSAAYFCASSPRNGEAFFGQGTRLTVV.

This clone was recorded a few times. The chain couples TRBV7-8 to TRBJ2-2; 10 bases match TRBD2. The V gene's germline CDR1 is SGHVS and CDR2 FQNEAQ. The V gene end was trimmed by 3 bases and the J gene end by 4 bases; junction bases not matched to a gene: 5. The CDR3 sequence is 16 residues long. In nucleotides, the CDR3 is TGTGCCAGCAGCTTTCTAGCGGGAGTGGGCACCGGGGAGCTGTTTTTT. Encoded protein: CASSFLAGVGTGELFF.

In DNA, the CDR3 is TGTGCCACCAGCAGTGGGCATTATGGCTACACCTTC. Translating gives CATSSGHYGYTF. The rearrangement uses TRBV15 and TRBJ1-2; D unclear. The CDR3 extends over 12 amino acids. V dropped 3 bases and J dropped 5 bases, with 7 bases sitting between them. Germline V gene data show CDR1 as LNHNV and CDR2 as YYDKDF (reference sequence).

This CDR3 reads CASSQEWIGGPNTGELFF. The CDR3 nucleotides are TGCGCCAGCAGCCAAGAATGGATAGGGGGGCCGAACACCGGGGAGCTGTTTTTT. The chain joins TRBV4-3 to TRBJ2-2; perhaps D is TRBD1 or TRBD2 (6 bases each). The CDR3 has 18 amino acids. Trimming cost V 0 bases and J 0 bases, with 14 bases left between them. Germline V lookup: CDR1 LGHNA, CDR2 YSLEER.

There are a few counts of this clone. The J gene is TRBJ1-1, the V gene TRBV12-5, with TRBD1 matching 8 bases. This CDR3 contains 19 residues. Germline CDR1 is LGHNT and CDR2 is FRNRAP. J was trimmed by 0 bases and V by 0 bases; bases with no gene match: 12. Written as DNA, the CDR3 is TGTGCTAGTGGTTTGGTTCCCCTTGACAGGGGATGGATGAACACTGAAGCTTTCTTT. Protein product: CASGLVPLDRGWMNTEAFF.

V is TRBV11-1 and J is TRBJ2-7, with D maybe TRBD1 (5 bases). Trimming took 3 bases from V and 5 from J, leaving 11 bases between them. Germline CDR1 reads SGHAT; CDR2 reads FQDESV (reference sequence). The CDR3 spans 13 residues. The CDR3 sequence: CASSLISGNEQYF. The CDR3 DNA reads as TGTGCCAGCAGCTTGATCTCAGGGAACGAGCAGTACTTC.

This clone was recorded a few times. Other DNA sequences of this sample code for an identical CDR3. This chain connects TRBV6-5 to TRBJ1-5, with D unclear. The CDR3 length is 13 residues. The germline CDR1 and CDR2 sequences are MNHEY and SVGAGI. The germline V and J ends were trimmed by 6 bases and 0 bases, with 6 bases remaining between them. This chain's CDR3 is CASSDGSNQPQHF. CDR3 nucleotide sequence: TGTGCCAGCAGCGACGGTAGCAATCAGCCCCAGCATTTT.

There are many counts of this clone. The chain carries TRBV2 and TRBJ1-2; D is unclear. Deletions cut 7 bases from V and 6 bases from J, with 18 bases between. CDR1 is SNHLY, CDR2 FYNNEI, per germline. The CDR3 runs 14 residues. The CDR3: CASIADQIGHGYTF. The CDR3 DNA sequence: TGTGCCAGCATCGCGGACCAAATCGGCCATGGCTACACCTTC.

The rearrangement uses TRBV2 and TRBJ2-3; no clear D gene. From germline, CDR1 is SNHLY and CDR2 FYNNEI. V dropped 1 base and J dropped 3 bases, with 11 bases sitting between them. The CDR3 is made up of 15 amino acids. The CDR3 spells CASSEGLVGTDTQYF. The DNA for the CDR3 is TGTGCCAGCAGTGAAGGTCTAGTGGGTACAGATACGCAGTATTTT.

J is TRBJ1-2 and V is TRBV10-3; weak D call: TRBD1 (5 bases). Looked up from germline, CDR1 is ENHRY and CDR2 is SYGVKD. The CDR3 is made up of 13 amino acids. V was clipped by 8 bases and J by 5 bases, with 15 bases between them. The CDR3 bases are TGTGCCATCTCCGTAGGGGATGGATATGGCTACACCTTC. It yields the protein CAISVGDGYGYTF.

This clone turned up a few times. The chain combines TRBV7-2 with TRBJ2-3; D possibly matches TRBD1 or TRBD2 (5 bases each). The CDR3 has 17 amino acids. Looked up from germline, CDR1 is SGHTA and CDR2 is FQGNSA. Trimming cost V 5 bases and J 4 bases, with 22 bases left between them. Here the CDR3 reads CASSAEPGTPKADTQYF. CDR3 in DNA: TGTGCCAGCAGCGCAGAACCCGGGACCCCCAAGGCAGATACGCAGTATTTT.

The chain combines TRBV28 with TRBJ2-7; 8 positions agree with TRBD2. The germline CDR1 and CDR2 sequences are MDHEN and SYDVKM. The CDR3 is 15 residues long. Losses at the gene ends were 6 bases for V and 0 bases for J; bases not matched to a gene: 7. The CDR3 nucleotides read TGTGCCAGCAGCTTTGGGAGCGGGAGCTCCTACGAGCAGTACTTC. It specifies CASSFGSGSSYEQYF. Combining the CDR3 with reference TRBV28 and TRBJ2-7 gives the whole variable domain DVKVTQSSRYLVKRTGEKVFLECVQDMDHENMFWYRQDPGLGLRLIYFSYDVKMKEKGDIPEGYSVSREKKERFSLILESASTNQTSMYLCASSFGSGSSYEQYFGPGTRLTVT.

This clone was seen more than once but under ten times. The rearrangement joins TRBV28 to TRBJ2-3, with D possibly TRBD1 on 5 matching bases. This CDR3 spans 17 amino acids. V was trimmed by 2 bases and J by 0 bases, leaving 15 bases between them. Germline V gives CDR1 MDHEN, CDR2 SYDVKM. CDR3 sequence reads: CASSLDSRGASTDTQYF. The DNA of the CDR3 is TGTGCCAGCAGTTTAGACTCTAGGGGTGCTAGCACAGATACGCAGTATTTT.

This rearrangement joins TRBV6-5 to TRBJ2-3; D ambiguous. CDR1 and CDR2 (germline): MNHEY, SVGAGI. The CDR3 consists of 14 residues. V dropped 4 bases and J dropped 2 bases, with 10 bases sitting between them. The CDR3 loop reads CASSWSRYTDTQYF. Written as DNA, the CDR3 is TGTGCCAGCAGTTGGAGCAGATACACAGATACGCAGTATTTT.

The chain is built from TRBV25-1 and TRBJ1-2, with 9 bases identical to TRBD1. From germline, CDR1 is MGHDK and CDR2 SYGVNS. Germline trimming cut 3 bases from V and 4 bases from J; bases unmatched to any gene: 3. The CDR3 loop spans 14 amino acids. CDR3 in amino acids: CASSEGDRVYGYTF. Here the CDR3 DNA reads TGTGCCAGCAGTGAGGGGGACAGGGTCTATGGCTACACCTTC.

This clone has a handful of counts. V gene TRBV4-2 combines with J gene TRBJ2-1; tentative D call: TRBD1 (6 bases). The CDR3 totals 15 residues. V dropped 4 bases and J dropped 4 bases, with 14 bases sitting between them. CDR1 and CDR2 from the germline V gene are LGHNA and YNFKEQ. CDR3 in amino acids: CASSLAGEEYNEQFF. The DNA for the CDR3 is TGTGCCAGCAGCCTAGCAGGGGAAGAGTACAATGAGCAGTTCTTC.

The chain carries TRBV7-3 and TRBJ2-1, with TRBD2 matching 11 bases. After removal of 1 base from V and 7 bases from J, the junction contained 6 bases not matched to a gene. This CDR3 is 16 amino acids long. Germline values: CDR1 SGHTA, CDR2 FQGTGA. The CDR3 DNA follows: TGTGCCAGCAGCTTAATTGGGTCTAGCGGGAGGAATGAGCAGTTCTTC. This sequence encodes CASSLIGSSGRNEQFF.

This clone was found a few times. This chain connects TRBV7-2 to TRBJ2-3; 10 nucleotides line up with TRBD2. This CDR3 is 15 amino acids long. The J segment lost 2 bases and the V segment lost 6 bases, leaving 5 bases of the junction unmatched. Germline CDR1 SGHTA, CDR2 FQGNSA. CDR3 protein: CASRPTSGITDTQYF. As DNA, the CDR3 is TGTGCCAGCAGGCCTACTAGCGGGATCACAGATACGCAGTATTTT.

The chain uses TRBV11-2 and TRBJ2-1; 7 bases map to TRBD2. Trimming at V came to 2 bases and at J to 1 base, leaving 5 bases not matched to a gene. CDR3 length equals 16 residues. Germline CDR1 and CDR2: SGHAT and FQNNGV. This CDR3 reads CASSLILAQSYNEQFF. The CDR3 nucleotides are TGTGCCAGCAGCTTAATACTAGCGCAATCCTACAATGAGCAGTTCTTC.

Here the CDR3 reads CASSPPSGQAYEQYF. DNA for the CDR3: TGTGCCAGCAGCCCGCCTTCCGGCCAGGCCTACGAGCAGTACTTC. The chain couples TRBV4-2 to TRBJ2-7; D is uncertain. CDR1 LGHNA and CDR2 YNFKEQ come from the germline V gene. This CDR3 has 15 amino acids. V was shortened by 4 bases and J by 2 bases, with 15 bases between the two germline ends.

As DNA, the CDR3 is TGTGCCAGCAGCTTAGCACAGGGGGCAGGGCAGTTCTTC. Translation: CASSLAQGAGQFF. The chain uses TRBV7-2 and TRBJ2-1; 9 bases align to TRBD1. Germline assignment: CDR1 SGHTA and CDR2 FQGNSA. Trimming at V came to 0 bases and at J to 12 bases, leaving 3 bases not matched to a gene. This CDR3 has 13 amino acids.

The rearrangement uses TRBV6-5 and TRBJ1-2, with D possibly TRBD1 on 5 matching bases. Germline CDR1 is MNHEY and CDR2 is SVGAGI. V shed 6 bases and J shed 4 bases, with 12 bases lying between them. The CDR3 extends over 13 amino acids. The CDR3, as DNA: TGTGCCAGCAGCCACGGGGGGGGCTATGGCTACACCTTC. Protein: CASSHGGGYGYTF.

The gene calls are TRBV4-3 and TRBJ2-1, with D tentatively TRBD2 (6 bases). There are 14 residues in the CDR3. Trimming removed 4 bases at V and 9 bases at J, with 16 bases between. Germline V gene sequence: CDR1 LGHNA, CDR2 YSLEER. In DNA, the CDR3 is TGCGCCAGCAGCCCCCTCTTACTAGCTCCTGAGCAGTTCTTC. This encodes CASSPLLLAPEQFF.

The chain joins TRBV29-1 to TRBJ2-1; 11 bases are a match to TRBD2. The CDR3 has 14 amino acids. Germline loops: CDR1 SQVTM, CDR2 ANQGSEA. With 3 bases clipped from V and 4 bases from J, the junction kept 2 bases outside the gene matches. This CDR3 is CSVDRLAGYNEQFF. The CDR3 nucleotides read TGCAGCGTTGATCGACTAGCGGGATACAATGAGCAGTTCTTC.